The 4 T cell receptor beta chains reported below all come from one sample, sequenced in a study of PD-L1 blockade in urothelial cancer. Time point noted: pretreatment peripheral blood. Sequenced by immunoSEQ multiplex PCR; TCRdb stores in-frame clones only, minus some. The sample consists of tens of thousands of clones, roughly 80% of them appearing once. This specimen consisted of PBMCs, obtained around atezolizumab (anti-PD-L1) treatment. These receptors were obtained from a man aged 70-80 years with urothelial cancer.

The chain has TRBV9 and TRBJ2-3; 11 bases align to TRBD2. From germline, CDR1 is SGDLS and CDR2 YYNGEE. This CDR3 spans 18 amino acids. V lost 3 bases, J lost 3 bases, and 12 bases stayed unmatched. The DNA of the CDR3 is TGTGCCAGCAGCGCAGGACTAGCGGGTGGAGTCTGGACAGATACGCAGTATTTT. Its translation is CASSAGLAGGVWTDTQYF.

The genes are TRBV7-8 and TRBJ2-7; no definite D call. Germline assignment: CDR1 SGHVS and CDR2 FQNEAQ. This CDR3 comprises 11 residues. Trimming left V 5 bases short and J 3 bases short, with 5 bases between. The CDR3 protein is CASSPIYEQYF. CDR3 sequence (DNA): TGTGCCAGCAGCCCCATCTACGAGCAGTACTTC.

The rearrangement links TRBV6-5 to TRBJ2-2, with 10 bases identical to TRBD1. The germline V gene encodes CDR1 MNHEY and CDR2 SVGAGI. With 4 bases clipped from V and 10 bases from J, the junction kept 9 bases outside the gene matches. The CDR3 is 15 residues long. CDR3 nucleotide sequence: TGTGCCAGCAGTTCCACCGGGACAGGGGTTGTGGAGCTGTTTTTT. This sequence encodes CASSSTGTGVVELFF.

This chain links TRBV27 with TRBJ2-7; maybe TRBD1 (5 bases). CDR3 length: 13 amino acids. CDR1 is MNHEY and CDR2 is SMNVEV in the germline V gene (reference sequence). Trimming removed 0 bases at V and 6 bases at J, with 9 bases between. The CDR3 protein is CASSLSAGSEQYF. For the CDR3, the DNA is TGTGCCAGCAGTTTATCGGCAGGGTCCGAGCAGTACTTC.